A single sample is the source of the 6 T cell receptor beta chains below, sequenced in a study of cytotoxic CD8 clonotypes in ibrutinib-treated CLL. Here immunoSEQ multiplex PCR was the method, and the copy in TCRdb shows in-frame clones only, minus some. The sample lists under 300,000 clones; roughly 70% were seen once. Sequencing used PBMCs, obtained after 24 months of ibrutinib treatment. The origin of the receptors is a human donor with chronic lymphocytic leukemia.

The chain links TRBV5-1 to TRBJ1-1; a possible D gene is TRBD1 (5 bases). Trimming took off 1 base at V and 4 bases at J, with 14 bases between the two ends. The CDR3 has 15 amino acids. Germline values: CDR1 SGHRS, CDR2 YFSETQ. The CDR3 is CASSLNQGGGTEAFF. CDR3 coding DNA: TGCGCCAGCAGCTTGAATCAGGGCGGGGGCACTGAAGCTTTCTTT.

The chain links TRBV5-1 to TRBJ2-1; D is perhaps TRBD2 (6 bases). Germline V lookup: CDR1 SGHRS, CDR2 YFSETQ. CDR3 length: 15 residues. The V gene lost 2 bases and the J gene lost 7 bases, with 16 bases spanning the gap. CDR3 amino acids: CASSFLGTLGNEQFF. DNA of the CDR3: TGCGCCAGCAGCTTCCTCGGGACTCTGGGTAATGAGCAGTTCTTC. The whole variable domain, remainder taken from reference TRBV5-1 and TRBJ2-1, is KAGVTQTPRYLIKTRGQQVTLSCSPISGHRSVSWYQQTPGQGLQFLFEYFSETQRNKGNFPGRFSGRQFSNSRSEMNVSTLELGDSALYLCASSFLGTLGNEQFFGPGTRLTVL.

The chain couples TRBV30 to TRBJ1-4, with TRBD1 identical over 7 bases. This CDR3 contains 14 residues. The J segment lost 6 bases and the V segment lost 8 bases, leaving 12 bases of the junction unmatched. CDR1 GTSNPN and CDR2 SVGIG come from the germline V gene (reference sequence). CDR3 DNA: TGTGCCGGAAGGAAACAGGGGAACCATGAAAAACTGTTTTTT. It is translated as CAGRKQGNHEKLFF.

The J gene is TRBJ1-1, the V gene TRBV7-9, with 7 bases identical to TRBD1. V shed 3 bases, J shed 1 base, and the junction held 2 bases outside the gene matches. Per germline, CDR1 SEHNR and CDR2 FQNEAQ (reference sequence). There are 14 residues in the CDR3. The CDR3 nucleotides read TGTGCCAGCAGCTTCCAGGGGGAGAACACTGAAGCTTTCTTT. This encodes CASSFQGENTEAFF.

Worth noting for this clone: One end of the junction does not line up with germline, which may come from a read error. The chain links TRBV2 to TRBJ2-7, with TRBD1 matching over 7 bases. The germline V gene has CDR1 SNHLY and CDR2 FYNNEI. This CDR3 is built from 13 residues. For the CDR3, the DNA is TGTGCCAGCATCAGGGCGGAGAAGACAGGGCATTTCTTC. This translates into CASIRAEKTGHFF.

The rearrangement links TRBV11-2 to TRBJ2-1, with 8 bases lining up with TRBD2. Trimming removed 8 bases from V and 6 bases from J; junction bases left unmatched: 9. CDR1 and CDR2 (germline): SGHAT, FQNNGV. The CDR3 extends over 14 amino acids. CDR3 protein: CASGRGSGTNEQFF. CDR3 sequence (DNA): TGTGCCAGCGGGCGGGGTAGCGGGACCAATGAGCAGTTCTTC.